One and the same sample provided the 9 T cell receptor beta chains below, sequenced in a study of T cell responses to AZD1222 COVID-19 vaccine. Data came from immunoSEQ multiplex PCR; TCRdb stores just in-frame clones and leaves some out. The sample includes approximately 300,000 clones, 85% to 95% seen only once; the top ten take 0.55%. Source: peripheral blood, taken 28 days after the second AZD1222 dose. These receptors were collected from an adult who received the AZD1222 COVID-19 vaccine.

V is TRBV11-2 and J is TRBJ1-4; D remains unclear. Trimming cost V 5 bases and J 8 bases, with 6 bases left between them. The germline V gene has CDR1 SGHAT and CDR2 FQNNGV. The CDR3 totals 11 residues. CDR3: CASSPREKLFF. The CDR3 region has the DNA TGTGCCAGCAGCCCGAGAGAAAAACTGTTTTTT.

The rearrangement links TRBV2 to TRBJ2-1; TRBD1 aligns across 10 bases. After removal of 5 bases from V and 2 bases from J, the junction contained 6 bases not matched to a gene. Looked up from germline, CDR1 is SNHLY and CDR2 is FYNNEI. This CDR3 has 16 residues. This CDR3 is CASSLDRGLTYNEQFF. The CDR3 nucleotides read TGTGCCAGCAGTTTGGACAGGGGGTTAACCTACAATGAGCAGTTCTTC.

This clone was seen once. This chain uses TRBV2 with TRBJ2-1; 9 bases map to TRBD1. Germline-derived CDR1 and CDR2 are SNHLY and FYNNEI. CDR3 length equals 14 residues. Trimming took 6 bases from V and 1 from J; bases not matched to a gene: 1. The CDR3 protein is CASSGTGSYNEQFF. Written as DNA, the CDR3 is TGTGCCAGCAGCGGGACAGGGTCCTACAATGAGCAGTTCTTC.

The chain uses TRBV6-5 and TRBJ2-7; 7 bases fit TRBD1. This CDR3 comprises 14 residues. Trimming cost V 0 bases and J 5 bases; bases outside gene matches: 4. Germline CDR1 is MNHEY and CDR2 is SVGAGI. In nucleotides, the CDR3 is TGTGCCAGCAGTTACTCGAAGGGACAGCACGAGCAGTACTTC. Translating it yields CASSYSKGQHEQYF.

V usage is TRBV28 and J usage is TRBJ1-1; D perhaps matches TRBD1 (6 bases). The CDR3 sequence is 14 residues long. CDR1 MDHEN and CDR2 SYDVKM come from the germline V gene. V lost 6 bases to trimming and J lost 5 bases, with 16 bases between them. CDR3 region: CASSLQGRVTEAFF. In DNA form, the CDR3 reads TGTGCCAGCAGCTTACAGGGAAGAGTTACTGAAGCTTTCTTT.

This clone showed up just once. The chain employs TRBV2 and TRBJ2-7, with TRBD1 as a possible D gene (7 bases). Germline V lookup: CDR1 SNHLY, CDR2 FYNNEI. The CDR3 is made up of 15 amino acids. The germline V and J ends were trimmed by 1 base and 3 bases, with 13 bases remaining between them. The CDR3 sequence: CASSEGAGGYYEQYF. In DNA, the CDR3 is TGTGCCAGCAGTGAAGGGGCAGGGGGGTACTACGAGCAGTACTTC.

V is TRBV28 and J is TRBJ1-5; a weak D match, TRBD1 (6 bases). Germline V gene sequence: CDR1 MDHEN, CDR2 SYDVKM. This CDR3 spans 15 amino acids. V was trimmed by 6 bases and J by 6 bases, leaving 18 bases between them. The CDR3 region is CASSRGGRGSQPQHF. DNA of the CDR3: TGTGCCAGCAGCCGAGGGGGGAGGGGAAGTCAGCCCCAGCATTTT.

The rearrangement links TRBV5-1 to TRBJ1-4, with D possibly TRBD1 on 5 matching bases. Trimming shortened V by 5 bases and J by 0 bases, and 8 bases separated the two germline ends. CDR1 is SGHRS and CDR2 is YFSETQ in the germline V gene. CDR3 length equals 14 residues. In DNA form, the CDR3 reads TGCGCCAGCAGACCGGACACAACTAATGAAAAACTGTTTTTT. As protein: CASRPDTTNEKLFF.

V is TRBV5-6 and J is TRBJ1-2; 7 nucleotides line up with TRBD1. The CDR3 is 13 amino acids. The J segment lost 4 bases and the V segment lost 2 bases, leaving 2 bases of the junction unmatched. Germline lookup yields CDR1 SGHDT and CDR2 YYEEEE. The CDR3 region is CASSFQGGYGYTF. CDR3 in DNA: TGTGCCAGCAGCTTCCAGGGGGGCTATGGCTACACCTTC. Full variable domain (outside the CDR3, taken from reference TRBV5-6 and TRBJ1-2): DAGVTQSPTHLIKTRGQQVTLRCSPKSGHDTVSWYQQALGQGPQFIFQYYEEEERQRGNFPDRFSGHQFPNYSSELNVNALLLGDSALYLCASSFQGGYGYTFGSGTRLTVV.